The 28 T cell receptor beta chains reported below all come from one sample, sequenced in a study of blood T cell repertoires in COVID-19. The table came from immunoSEQ multiplex PCR; TCRdb's copy has only in-frame clones and leaves some out. The top ten hold around 25% of the sample, which has about 120,000 clones, more than 65% seen once. Sequencing used peripheral blood. These receptors came from a human donor in a cohort sampled during active COVID-19.

The rearrangement joins TRBV10-3 to TRBJ2-1, with TRBD2 as a possible D gene (6 bases). Germline-derived CDR1 and CDR2 are ENHRY and SYGVKD. The V end was cut by 4 bases, the J end by 10 bases, with 8 bases between. This CDR3 is 11 amino acids long. CDR3 sequence (DNA): TGTGCCATCAGTGCTGCGGGGGAGCAGTTCTTC. Protein sequence: CAISAAGEQFF.

The genes are TRBV7-3 and TRBJ2-6, with D unclear. Trimming took off 6 bases at V and 4 bases at J, with 10 bases between the two ends. CDR1 SGHTA and CDR2 FQGTGA come from the germline V gene. This CDR3 is 14 amino acids long. The DNA of the CDR3 is TGTGCCAGCAGTGCGAGTTCCGGGGCCAACGTCCTGACTTTC. Translating it yields CASSASSGANVLTF.

The genes are TRBV7-9 and TRBJ1-4; D is perhaps TRBD1 (5 bases). The CDR3 has 17 amino acids. Germline CDR1 is SEHNR and CDR2 is FQNEAQ (reference sequence). V was shortened by 2 bases and J by 4 bases, with 17 bases between the two germline ends. CDR3 sequence (DNA): TGTGCCAGCAGCTTATGGGGCGCCGGTTCAATTAATGAAAAACTGTTTTTT. This codes for CASSLWGAGSINEKLFF.

Points on this clone: The sample holds other DNA sequences that translate to the same CDR3. The chain links TRBV6-5 to TRBJ2-2; D may be TRBD1 (5 bases). Between the trimmed V and J ends, which lost 5 bases and 1 base, there was a span of 8 bases. The CDR3 covers 14 residues. The germline gives CDR1 MNHEY, CDR2 SVGAGI. The CDR3 is CASSHQGNTGELFF. The CDR3, as DNA: TGTGCCAGCAGTCACCAGGGGAACACCGGGGAGCTGTTTTTT.

J is TRBJ2-1 and V is TRBV7-3, with D perhaps TRBD2 (6 bases). V lost 3 bases to trimming and J lost 0 bases, with 9 bases between them. Germline loops: CDR1 SGHTA, CDR2 FQGTGA. The CDR3 runs to 15 residues. The CDR3 region has the DNA TGTGCCAGCAGCTTCCGGGACTCCTCCTACAATGAGCAGTTCTTC. Encoded protein: CASSFRDSSYNEQFF.

The rearrangement uses TRBV7-3 and TRBJ2-7; 10 bases are a match to TRBD2. Trimming at V came to 6 bases and at J to 6 bases, leaving 8 bases not matched to a gene. Looked up from germline, CDR1 is SGHTA and CDR2 is FQGTGA. The CDR3 extends over 14 amino acids. CDR3 loop: CASSFLAGAGEQYF. The CDR3 DNA reads TGTGCCAGCAGTTTTCTAGCGGGAGCTGGCGAGCAGTACTTC.

J is TRBJ2-3 and V is TRBV5-1; 8 nucleotides align to TRBD2. The CDR3 spans 14 residues. V trimming: 4 bases; J trimming: 4 bases; junction bases outside the gene matches: 5. Germline V gives CDR1 SGHRS, CDR2 YFSETQ. CDR3 protein: CASSPRGGADTQYF. For the CDR3, the DNA is TGCGCCAGCAGCCCTCGGGGGGGCGCAGATACGCAGTATTTT.

V is TRBV5-1 and J is TRBJ1-3; 7 bases match TRBD1. The V gene end was trimmed by 3 bases and the J gene end by 2 bases; junction bases not matched to a gene: 5. In germline, CDR1 is SGHRS, CDR2 YFSETQ. The CDR3 spans 15 residues. The CDR3 region has the DNA TGCGCCAGCAGCTCAACAGGGGTAGCTGGAAACACCATATATTTT. The encoded protein is CASSSTGVAGNTIYF.

The rearrangement links TRBV6-4 to TRBJ2-2, with 8 bases aligning to TRBD1. The V gene's germline CDR1 is MRHNA and CDR2 SNTAGT. CDR3 size: 15 residues. V lost 5 bases to trimming and J lost 3 bases; unmatched junction nucleotides: 5. CDR3 in DNA: TGTGCCAGCAGTCTCGGGACAGGTGACACCGGGGAGCTGTTTTTT. It encodes CASSLGTGDTGELFF.

The chain uses TRBV5-1 and TRBJ2-3; D is undetermined. Germline loops: CDR1 SGHRS, CDR2 YFSETQ. V shed 1 base and J shed 5 bases, with 11 bases lying between them. The CDR3 contains 14 residues. This CDR3 is CASSLLSAGDTQYF. In DNA form, the CDR3 reads TGCGCCAGCAGCTTGTTAAGCGCCGGAGATACGCAGTATTTT.

The rearrangement joins TRBV7-8 to TRBJ2-2; maybe TRBD2 (5 bases). Trimming pared 6 bases from V and 5 bases from J, leaving 16 bases between. The CDR3 contains 15 residues. Germline V gene data show CDR1 as SGHVS and CDR2 as FQNEAQ. CDR3 loop: CASSILAKRTGELFF. For the CDR3, the DNA is TGTGCCAGCAGTATCCTAGCTAAACGTACCGGGGAGCTGTTTTTT.

The rearrangement links TRBV28 to TRBJ2-5, with D possibly being TRBD1 (6 bases). Germline lookup yields CDR1 MDHEN and CDR2 SYDVKM. V dropped 6 bases and J dropped 2 bases, with 16 bases sitting between them. The length of the CDR3 is 15 residues. CDR3 region: CASSPSSGEQETQYF. The CDR3, as DNA: TGTGCCAGCAGCCCGTCCTCAGGGGAACAAGAGACCCAGTACTTC.

The chain is built from TRBV2 and TRBJ2-3; D is possibly TRBD2 (6 bases). The ends were cut back, 4 bases at V and 1 base at J, with 12 bases in the middle. This CDR3 has 15 residues. CDR1 SNHLY and CDR2 FYNNEI come from the germline V gene. This CDR3 is CASSGAGWGTDTQYF. CDR3 DNA sequence: TGTGCCAGCAGTGGGGCGGGGTGGGGCACAGATACGCAGTATTTT.

The chain carries TRBV29-1 and TRBJ1-2; TRBD1 matches at 10 bases. V lost 5 bases to trimming and J lost 8 bases; unmatched junction nucleotides: 8. Germline assignment: CDR1 SQVTM and CDR2 ANQGSEA. The CDR3 extends over 13 amino acids. The DNA for the CDR3 is TGCAGCGTTCTCCTTGACAGGGGGCTCGGCTACACCTTC. This gives the protein CSVLLDRGLGYTF.

This chain links TRBV29-1 with TRBJ2-3, with 16 nucleotides matching TRBD2. V was clipped by 7 bases and J by 2 bases; unmatched bases: 9. In germline, CDR1 is SQVTM, CDR2 ANQGSEA. The CDR3 extends over 17 amino acids. CDR3 coding DNA: TGCAGCGCCTCGGGACTAGCGGGAGGGGCCCCCACAGATACGCAGTATTTT. This translates into CSASGLAGGAPTDTQYF.

The chain is built from TRBV18 and TRBJ2-7; 13 nucleotides agree with TRBD2. The junction had 6 bases not matched to a gene; V was cut back by 3 bases and J by 4 bases. The CDR3 has 16 residues. Germline V gives CDR1 KGHSH, CDR2 LQKENI. The DNA of the CDR3 is TGTGCCAGCTCACCTAAAGGGACTAGCGGGATTTACGAGCAGTACTTC. Its translation: CASSPKGTSGIYEQYF. The full variable domain, rest sourced from reference TRBV18 and TRBJ2-7, is NAGVMQNPRHLVRRRGQEARLRCSPMKGHSHVYWYRQLPEEGLKFMVYLQKENIIDESGMPKERFSAEFPKEGPSILRIQQVVRGDSAAYFCASSPKGTSGIYEQYFGPGTRLTVT.

The V and J genes are TRBV5-4 and TRBJ2-3; a weak D match, TRBD2 (5 bases). CDR3 length equals 15 residues. Germline loops: CDR1 SGHNT, CDR2 YYREEE (reference sequence). V lost 0 bases to trimming and J lost 6 bases, with 14 bases between them. CDR3: CASSLGSGLRDTQYF. The CDR3 nucleotides are TGTGCCAGCAGCTTGGGGTCCGGACTTCGGGATACGCAGTATTTT.

The J gene is TRBJ2-3, the V gene TRBV11-3; 13 positions match TRBD2. CDR1 SGHNT and CDR2 YENEEA come from the germline V gene. CDR3 length: 18 amino acids. Trimming removed 0 bases from V and 3 bases from J; junction bases left unmatched: 6. This chain's CDR3 is CASSLDPRLAGGTDTQYF. DNA for the CDR3: TGTGCCAGCAGCTTAGACCCACGACTAGCGGGAGGAACAGATACGCAGTATTTT. The full variable domain, its missing parts supplied by reference TRBV11-3 and TRBJ2-3, is EAGVVQSPRYKIIEKKQPVAFWCNPISGHNTLYWYLQNLGQGPELLIRYENEEAVDDSQLPKDRFSAERLKGVDSTLKIQPAELGDSAVYLCASSLDPRLAGGTDTQYFGPGTRLTVL.

This clone has a single count. V gene TRBV28 combines with J gene TRBJ1-2, with D maybe TRBD1 (6 bases). Deletions cut 5 bases from V and 2 bases from J, with 15 bases between. Germline V gives CDR1 MDHEN, CDR2 SYDVKM. The CDR3 length is 15 residues. The DNA of the CDR3 is TGTGCCAGCAGTACGGACTCAGGGGAAAACTATGGCTACACCTTC. The encoded protein is CASSTDSGENYGYTF.

This sequence joins TRBV18 and TRBJ2-7; 8 bases match TRBD2. Germline CDR1 reads KGHSH; CDR2 reads LQKENI. V was clipped by 2 bases and J by 3 bases; unmatched bases: 9. The CDR3 contains 16 residues. CDR3: CASSPSLPGGGYEQYF. For the CDR3, the DNA is TGTGCCAGCTCACCATCTCTCCCCGGGGGGGGCTACGAGCAGTACTTC.

This rearrangement joins TRBV10-3 to TRBJ2-3; 7 bases map to TRBD1. Germline V gene sequence: CDR1 ENHRY, CDR2 SYGVKD. V dropped 6 bases and J dropped 3; count of bases not matched to a gene: 6. This CDR3 is 14 amino acids long. The CDR3 coding sequence is TGTGCCATCAGCGGTGACAGGGCTACAGATACGCAGTATTTT. Its protein product is CAISGDRATDTQYF.

The chain recombines TRBV7-9 with TRBJ2-3, with 10 bases lining up with TRBD1. The length of the CDR3 is 16 residues. Germline CDR1 SEHNR, CDR2 FQNEAQ (reference sequence). Losses at the gene ends were 1 base for V and 2 bases for J; bases not matched to a gene: 3. The CDR3 DNA is TGTGCCAGCAGCTTAGGCGACAGGGGGCCCACAGATACGCAGTATTTT. Translating it yields CASSLGDRGPTDTQYF.

On this clone itself: A junction end diverges from the germline sequence, so it may reflect a read error. The V and J genes are TRBV10-3 and TRBJ2-3, with 9 bases lining up with TRBD2. The CDR3 runs to 16 residues. CDR1 and CDR2 (germline): ENHRY, SYGVKD. CDR3 in amino acids: CAISQSWTSVADTQYF. CDR3 DNA: TGTGCCATCAGTCAGTCCTGGACTAGCGTTGCAGATACGCAGTATTTT.

The chain couples TRBV28 to TRBJ2-1, with 9 bases lining up with TRBD1. The CDR3 runs to 16 residues. From germline, CDR1 is MDHEN and CDR2 SYDVKM. With V trimmed by 4 bases and J by 0 bases, 4 bases remained unmatched. The CDR3 reads CASSSQGASSYNEQFF. As DNA, the CDR3 is TGTGCCAGCAGTTCACAGGGGGCCAGCTCCTACAATGAGCAGTTCTTC.

The V and J genes are TRBV11-2 and TRBJ2-3, with 8 bases matching TRBD2. Germline assignment: CDR1 SGHAT and CDR2 FQNNGV. CDR3 size: 17 residues. V shed 5 bases and J 4 bases; nucleotides not matched to a gene: 14. The DNA of the CDR3 is TGTGCCAGCAGCCTTCAGGGCAGCGGGAGTTCGTCAGATACGCAGTATTTT. Translated: CASSLQGSGSSSDTQYF.

This chain links TRBV7-8 with TRBJ1-2; maybe TRBD1 (5 bases). Looked up from germline, CDR1 is SGHVS and CDR2 is FQNEAQ. The CDR3 consists of 16 residues. Between the trimmed V and J ends, which lost 6 bases and 1 base, there was a span of 18 bases. DNA for the CDR3: TGTGCCAGCAGTCGCCCGCCCCAGGGTTTTAACTATGGCTACACCTTC. This codes for CASSRPPQGFNYGYTF.

This sequence joins TRBV5-1 and TRBJ2-1; D uncertain. From germline, CDR1 is SGHRS and CDR2 YFSETQ. The CDR3 sequence is 15 residues long. V was clipped by 1 base and J by 9 bases, with 17 bases between them. This CDR3 is CASSLIGGTSPEQFF. The CDR3, as DNA: TGCGCCAGCAGCTTGATAGGCGGAACGTCCCCTGAGCAGTTCTTC.

The chain carries TRBV4-1 and TRBJ2-3; 13 bases match TRBD2. V shed 3 bases and J 6 bases; nucleotides not matched to a gene: 6. Germline CDR1 and CDR2: MGHRA and YSYEKL. The CDR3 is 16 amino acids. CDR3 in amino acids: CASSQRLAGGSDTQYF. The CDR3 bases are TGCGCCAGCAGCCAGAGACTAGCGGGGGGTTCGGATACGCAGTATTTT.